The clone carrying this T cell receptor beta chain was detected once. The antigen is not known. The sample belongs to a study of shared clonotypes between healthy human individuals. Study results and limitations: Among non-shared clonotypes, generation probabilities were lower than among those shared by all four donors. Relative to memory subsets, naive subsets generally showed larger estimated richness.

Germline assignment: CDR1 LNHDA and CDR2 SQIVND (reference sequence). The germline V and J ends were trimmed by 4 bases and 4 bases, with 17 bases remaining between them. The CDR3 spans 16 residues. A CD45RA+ naive subset and a CD45RA-negative memory subset were split from CD4+ cells. The authors ran the assay at deep level. Sequencing was performed with immunoSEQ multiplex PCR; in TCRdb, only in-frame clones are kept and a portion is missing. The table lists around 2.5 million clones, over 85% of them singletons, with 0.36% in the top ten. The sequenced sample consisted of naive CD4+ T cells from PBMCs. Regarding subset: CD45RA+ positively selected. The chain couples TRBV19 to TRBJ1-5; D is undetermined. The TCR comes from a man younger than 30 in good health. Some clones in this sample may be carry-over from other donors' samples. CDR3 residues: CASSTRTKNFNQPQHF. CDR3 coding DNA: TGTGCCAGTAGTACCAGAACGAAAAATTTTAATCAGCCCCAGCATTTT.